These 5 T cell receptor beta chains were all obtained from the same sample, sequenced in a study of blood T cell repertoires in COVID-19. The method was immunoSEQ multiplex PCR; TCRdb's version includes in-frame clones alone and lacks a portion of them. The sample shows hundreds of thousands of clones, roughly nine tenths of them seen only once. The sample consisted of peripheral blood. The source of these receptors is a man aged 18 to 35 with COVID-19, enrolled during active disease.

The chain is built from TRBV4-1 and TRBJ2-6; no reliable D call. V gave up 1 base and J gave up 2 bases, with 6 bases separating them. The CDR3 totals 15 residues. Looked up from germline, CDR1 is MGHRA and CDR2 is YSYEKL. In DNA, the CDR3 is TGCGCCAGCAGCCAAGGCAGGCCTGGGGCCAACGTCCTGACTTTC. Protein sequence: CASSQGRPGANVLTF.

This chain connects TRBV4-2 to TRBJ1-1, with D tentatively TRBD1 (5 bases). V lost 2 bases to trimming and J lost 8 bases, with 18 bases between them. The CDR3 loop spans 15 amino acids. Germline CDR1 LGHNA, CDR2 YNFKEQ. The CDR3 nucleotides are TGTGCCAGCAGCCAACCCGGGACCGGCGGGGGAGAAGCTTTCTTT. Translated: CASSQPGTGGGEAFF.

The V and J genes are TRBV7-8 and TRBJ2-1; 9 bases are a match to TRBD2. With 5 bases clipped from V and 3 bases from J, the junction kept 8 bases outside the gene matches. Germline loops: CDR1 SGHVS, CDR2 FQNEAQ. The CDR3 totals 16 residues. The CDR3 nucleotides are TGTGCCAGCAGCAGGCAAGCGGGAGGTCTCTACAATGAGCAGTTCTTC. This encodes CASSRQAGGLYNEQFF.

The chain is built from TRBV7-9 and TRBJ2-7; tentative D call: TRBD2 (5 bases). The germline V gene has CDR1 SEHNR and CDR2 FQNEAQ (reference sequence). The CDR3 is made up of 14 amino acids. The ends were cut back, 5 bases at V and 3 bases at J, with 14 bases in the middle. The CDR3 protein is CASSPRGKSYEQYF. The CDR3 DNA is TGTGCCAGCAGCCCACGGGGAAAGAGCTACGAGCAGTACTTC.

The chain joins TRBV6-2 or TRBV6-3 to TRBJ1-2; TRBD1 matches 7 bases. Germline lookup yields CDR1 MNHEY and CDR2 SVGEGT. V gave up 5 bases and J gave up 7 bases; unmatched junction bases: 7. This CDR3 is built from 13 residues. The CDR3, as DNA: TGTGCCAGCAGTCCACAGGGGTTGGGTGGCTACACCTTC. This sequence encodes CASSPQGLGGYTF.